This TCR beta chain is drawn from a study of blood T cells in healthy people across ages. General observations from the study: Per-million-T-cell TCR beta diversity fell roughly linearly with age. Higher diversity and more naive CD4+ cells were features of long-lived donors, compared to aged donors.

Germline V gene data show CDR1 as DFQATT and CDR2 as SNEGSKA (reference sequence). The CDR3 extends over 16 amino acids. Trimming removed 4 bases from V and 4 bases from J; junction bases left unmatched: 10. The use of a sample-barcoded 5' primer and a J-beta primer mix characterized a second PCR of roughly 6 to 11 cycles. Unique molecular identifiers of 12 random nucleotides labeled each cDNA. TCRdb reprocessed the 5' RACE reads with MiXCR, giving one entry per CDR3 protein. The sample shows 750,000 to 950,000 distinct CDR3 sequences, under 35% of them seen only once. Peripheral blood from each donor was collected in a volume of 8.5 to 10 milliliters. The table lists this clonotype with a few counts. Its antigen is not identified. This same sample was also part of a study on T cells of mothers and their children.

Sequenced material: blood. This TCR was sampled from a woman aged 40 to 55 in good health. The J gene is TRBJ2-2, the V gene TRBV20-1, with TRBD2 matching over 9 bases. The CDR3: CSATGASGDLTGELFF. CDR3 sequence (DNA): TGCAGTGCTACGGGGGCTAGCGGGGACCTCACCGGGGAGCTGTTTTTT.